These T cell receptor beta chains were read from a single sample in a study of cytomegalovirus exposure and HLA in healthy donors. The method was immunoSEQ multiplex PCR; TCRdb's version includes in-frame clones alone and lacks a portion of them. The profile shows 130,000 or so clones, around four fifths of them singletons. The sample consisted of PBMCs. The receptor source for this set is a woman aged 40 to 50 in good health and CMV-seropositive. CDR3s include the opening cysteine and the closing phenylalanine or tryptophan. The order of the fields is V gene, clone size, D gene, CDR3 length, J gene, CDR3 DNA, CDR3 protein. A D gene is named only where the DNA matches it firmly. For some rows the clone size is stated as once, few or many, or as a class when expanded; others skip it.

v_gene: TRBV2; abundance: -; d_gene: -; len: 14; j_gene: TRBJ1-5; CDR3nt: TGTGCCAGCAGTGAAGCTCACGAGAATCAGCCCCAGCATTTT; CDR3aa: CASSEAHENQPQHF
v_gene: TRBV28; abundance: -; d_gene: -; len: 15; j_gene: TRBJ1-4; CDR3nt: TGTGCCAGCAGTTCGAACCGGGGGGCTAATGAAAAACTGTTTTTT; CDR3aa: CASSSNRGANEKLFF
v_gene: TRBV6-5; abundance: -; d_gene: -; len: 13; j_gene: TRBJ1-6; CDR3nt: TGTGCCAGCAGGGAGGGGCAAGCAGTATCCCTCCACTTT; CDR3aa: CASREGQAVSLHF
v_gene: TRBV28; abundance: -; d_gene: TRBD1; len: 14; j_gene: TRBJ1-1; CDR3nt: TGTGCCAGCAGTTTATCTCAGGGGGGCACTGAAGCTTTCTTT; CDR3aa: CASSLSQGGTEAFF
v_gene: TRBV21-1; abundance: -; d_gene: -; len: 16; j_gene: TRBJ1-2; CDR3nt: TGTGCCAGCAGCAAAGTTTGGAAGGGGGCCTACTATGGCTACACCTTC; CDR3aa: CASSKVWKGAYYGYTF
v_gene: TRBV9; abundance: -; d_gene: TRBD2; len: 15; j_gene: TRBJ2-4; CDR3nt: TGTGCCAGCAGCCCCCGAGCGGGACTCGTAAACATTCAGTACTTC; CDR3aa: CASSPRAGLVNIQYF
v_gene: TRBV2; abundance: -; d_gene: TRBD1; len: 15; j_gene: TRBJ1-3; CDR3nt: TGTGCCAGCAAGGACAGGGGACGCTCTGGAAACACCATATATTTT; CDR3aa: CASKDRGRSGNTIYF
v_gene: TRBV11-3; abundance: once; d_gene: TRBD2; len: 16; j_gene: TRBJ2-1; CDR3nt: TGTGCCAGCAGCCGCACGGTAACTAGCGGGAACAATGAGCAGTTCTTC; CDR3aa: CASSRTVTSGNNEQFF
v_gene: TRBV19; abundance: -; d_gene: -; len: 13; j_gene: TRBJ1-1; CDR3nt: TGTGCCAGTAGCGCGGAGAGATACACTGAAGCTTTCTTT; CDR3aa: CASSAERYTEAFF
v_gene: TRBV7-9; abundance: once; d_gene: TRBD2; len: 14; j_gene: TRBJ2-7; CDR3nt: TGTGCCGGTCCGGATGGGGAGGGATGCTACGAGCAGTACTTC; CDR3aa: CAGPDGEGCYEQYF
v_gene: TRBV7-2; abundance: once; d_gene: -; len: 14; j_gene: TRBJ2-7; CDR3nt: TGTGCCAGCAGTCTAAACTGGAGGACCTACGAGCAGTACTTC; CDR3aa: CASSLNWRTYEQYF
v_gene: TRBV28; abundance: -; d_gene: -; len: 16; j_gene: TRBJ2-3; CDR3nt: TGTGCCAGCAGTTTGGAGGGTGCGGGTACCACAGATACGCAGTATTTT; CDR3aa: CASSLEGAGTTDTQYF
v_gene: TRBV27; abundance: -; d_gene: -; len: 16; j_gene: TRBJ2-6; CDR3nt: TGTGCCAGCAGTTTTTACGGGACTTCTGGGGCCAACGTCCTGACTTTC; CDR3aa: CASSFYGTSGANVLTF
v_gene: TRBV10-3; abundance: -; d_gene: TRBD1; len: 17; j_gene: TRBJ2-2; CDR3nt: TGTGCCACTGGCCGGGACAGGGTGCCTTATTGGTCCGGGGAGCTGTTTTTT; CDR3aa: CATGRDRVPYWSGELFF
v_gene: TRBV28; abundance: -; d_gene: -; len: 15; j_gene: TRBJ2-3; CDR3nt: TGTGCCAGCACCCCTTCAGGTAGCGGTTCGGATACGCAGTATTTT; CDR3aa: CASTPSGSGSDTQYF
v_gene: TRBV27; abundance: -; d_gene: TRBD1; len: 18; j_gene: TRBJ1-2; CDR3nt: TGTGCCAGCAGCGCCGGGACAGGGGGCACCTCAGCTAACTATGGCTACACCTTC; CDR3aa: CASSAGTGGTSANYGYTF